This is a list of T cell receptor beta chains from one sample in a study of CD8 T cells in Susac syndrome. TCRdb passed the immunoSEQ multiplex PCR reads through MiXCR, listing each CDR3 protein once. The table lists over 100,000 distinct CDR3 sequences, roughly 94% of them singletons, with around 0.28% in the top ten. Sequenced sample: CD8+ T cells from PBMCs. Receptor source: a human donor with Susac syndrome. CDR3s include the opening cysteine and the closing phenylalanine or tryptophan. D genes are given only for firm matches. Clone size is not always given. Where it is, it says once, few, many or a class for expanded clones.

V	size	D	J	DNA	CDR3
TRBV7-9	.	TRBD1	TRBJ1-2	TGTGCCAGCAGCTTCCTGGACAGGGACGAGAATGGCTACACCTTC	CASSFLDRDENGYTF
TRBV6-2/TRBV6-3	.	.	TRBJ1-1	TGTGCCAGCAGTTACTCGGTGAACACTGAAGCTTTCTTT	CASSYSVNTEAFF
TRBV7-3	.	TRBD1	TRBJ1-6	TGTGCCAGCAGCCCAACCGGGACAGGCAGATATCGACGAGGTTCACCCCTCCACTTT	CASSPTGTGRYRRGSPLHF
TRBV5-6	.	TRBD2	TRBJ2-1	TGTGCCAGCAGCTTGGGACTAGCCACGTCCGATGAGCAGTTCTTC	CASSLGLATSDEQFF
TRBV2	.	TRBD1	TRBJ2-4	TGTGCCAGCGAGGACAGGGGGGAGGACATTCAGTACTTC	CASEDRGEDIQYF
TRBV29-1	.	.	TRBJ2-2	TGCAGCGTTGCCGCGAACACCGGGGAGCTGTTTTTT	CSVAANTGELFF
TRBV19	few	.	TRBJ2-2	TGTGCCAGTACGGGCACCGGGGAGCTGTTTTTT	CASTGTGELFF
TRBV5-4	.	.	TRBJ2-7	TGTGCCAGCAGCTTCGGGGGTAAGGGCTACGAGCAGTACTTC	CASSFGGKGYEQYF
TRBV12-3/TRBV12-4	once	.	TRBJ2-3	TGTGCCAGCAGTTTCCAAGAGGTCTCCTTGACGCAGTATTTT	CASSFQEVSLTQYF
TRBV20-1	once	.	TRBJ2-5	TGCAGTGCTGACCGAGTACCCCTAGCCGGGGAGACCCAGTACTTC	CSADRVPLAGETQYF
TRBV18	once	.	TRBJ1-6	TGTGCCAGCTCACCACCGAGGAATGGAAAAAGCTCCTATAATTCACCCCTCCACTTT	CASSPPRNGKSSYNSPLHF
TRBV20-1	.	TRBD1	TRBJ1-5	TGCAGTGCTAGAGGCCCTCTTCGGGACAGTCAAAATCAGCCCCAGCATTTT	CSARGPLRDSQNQPQHF
TRBV6-5	.	.	TRBJ2-5	TGTGCCAGCACCGCCGGAGAGACCCAGTACTTC	CASTAGETQYF
TRBV29-1	.	.	TRBJ2-1	TGCAGCGTTGAAGCGGGGGTTCCTGGTATAGTTGAGCAGTTCTTC	CSVEAGVPGIVEQFF
TRBV20-1	.	TRBD2	TRBJ2-3	TGCAGTGCTATAGCGGGGTACACAGATACGCAGTATTTT	CSAIAGYTDTQYF
TRBV14	few	.	TRBJ2-7	TGTGCCAGCAGTCGACTCTACTACGAGCAGTACTTC	CASSRLYYEQYF
TRBV2	.	TRBD2	TRBJ2-1	TGTGCCAGCAAGGGGCTAGCGGGGAAACTAAGCTCCTACAATGAGCAGTTCTTC	CASKGLAGKLSSYNEQFF